The 28 T cell receptor beta chains presented below share a single source sample, sequenced in a study of blood T cell repertoires in COVID-19. TCRdb's copy holds only in-frame clones and misses some; the assay was immunoSEQ multiplex PCR. The sample contains approximately 480,000 clones, 85% to 90% of which appear only once. Specimen: peripheral blood. The source is a young man with COVID-19, enrolled during active disease.

As concerns this clone: Other nucleotide sequences in the sample specify the same CDR3. The rearrangement links TRBV12-3 or TRBV12-4 to TRBJ1-2, with D perhaps TRBD1 (6 bases). V dropped 3 bases and J dropped 5 bases, with 7 bases sitting between them. The CDR3 is 12 residues long. This chain's CDR3 is CASSFQGYGYTF. The CDR3, as DNA: TGTGCCAGCAGTTTCCAGGGGTATGGCTACACCTTC.

This clone was picked up one time. CDR3 amino acids: CASSEGGALAGKDTQYF. In DNA, the CDR3 is TGTGCCAGCAGCGAGGGGGGGGCCCTAGCGGGGAAAGATACGCAGTATTTT. This chain joins TRBV9 and TRBJ2-3, with 9 nucleotides matching TRBD2. With 3 bases clipped from V and 5 bases from J, the junction kept 13 bases outside the gene matches. Germline CDR1 and CDR2: SGDLS and YYNGEE. The CDR3 spans 17 residues. The whole variable domain, remainder taken from reference TRBV9 and TRBJ2-3, is DSGVTQTPKHLITATGQRVTLRCSPRSGDLSVYWYQQSLDQGLQFLIQYYNGEERAKGNILERFSAQQFPDLHSELNLSSLELGDSALYFCASSEGGALAGKDTQYFGPGTRLTVL.

There are a few counts of this clone. The sample holds other DNA sequences that translate to the same CDR3. The CDR3 is CASSLTGNTEAFF. The CDR3 DNA reads TGTGCCAGCAGCTTAACAGGGAACACTGAAGCTTTCTTT. V and J are TRBV7-2 and TRBJ1-1, with a possible D match to TRBD1 (5 bases). This CDR3 comprises 13 residues. Germline CDR1 and CDR2: SGHTA and FQGNSA. V gave up 2 bases and J gave up 1 base, with 5 bases separating them. Looking up the rest from reference TRBV7-2 and TRBJ1-1 gives the full variable domain: GAGVSQSPSNKVTEKGKDVELRCDPISGHTALYWYRQSLGQGLEFLIYFQGNSAPDKSGLPSDRFSAERTGGSVSTLTIQRTQQEDSAVYLCASSLTGNTEAFFGQGTRLTVV.

The V and J genes are TRBV27 and TRBJ2-7; 9 bases line up with TRBD1. Germline V lookup: CDR1 MNHEY, CDR2 SMNVEV (reference sequence). This CDR3 has 16 amino acids. Germline trimming cut 2 bases from V and 5 bases from J; bases unmatched to any gene: 10. The CDR3 here is CASSLILGQGTNEQYF. CDR3 bases: TGTGCCAGCAGTTTAATTCTAGGACAGGGGACTAACGAGCAGTACTTC.

The chain couples TRBV7-2 to TRBJ2-4; TRBD2 aligns across 8 bases. CDR1 SGHTA and CDR2 FQGNSA come from the germline V gene. V dropped 5 bases and J dropped 0; count of bases not matched to a gene: 15. There are 19 residues in the CDR3. The CDR3 sequence: CASSLVLLAGEIAKNIQYF. The CDR3 DNA follows: TGTGCCAGCAGCCTCGTCCTGCTAGCGGGTGAGATAGCCAAAAACATTCAGTACTTC.

The V gene is TRBV19, the J gene TRBJ2-1; D perhaps matches TRBD2 (5 bases). CDR1 and CDR2 from the germline V gene are LNHDA and SQIVND (reference sequence). The V end lost 3 bases, the J end lost 10 bases, and 13 bases lay between the germline ends. The CDR3 is 13 amino acids. The CDR3 loop reads CASSMAAPGEQFF. In nucleotides, the CDR3 is TGTGCCAGTAGTATGGCTGCCCCGGGGGAGCAGTTCTTC. The full variable domain, in which reference TRBV19 and TRBJ2-1 provide the parts outside the CDR3, is DGGITQSPKYLFRKEGQNVTLSCEQNLNHDAMYWYRQDPGQGLRLIYYSQIVNDFQKGDIAEGYSVSREKKESFPLTVTSAQKNPTAFYLCASSMAAPGEQFFGPGTRLTVL.

The chain joins TRBV19 to TRBJ1-3; D may be TRBD1 (5 bases). V gave up 6 bases and J gave up 0 bases, with 12 bases separating them. Germline V gives CDR1 LNHDA, CDR2 SQIVND (reference sequence). CDR3 length: 15 amino acids. CDR3 in amino acids: CASRGGTLSGNTIYF. The CDR3 DNA sequence: TGTGCCAGTAGGGGGGGGACCCTCTCTGGAAACACCATATATTTT.

The J gene is TRBJ1-2, the V gene TRBV7-9; unclear D gene. Looked up from germline, CDR1 is SEHNR and CDR2 is FQNEAQ (reference sequence). V lost 1 base and J 8 bases, leaving 11 bases between the germline ends. The CDR3 has 13 residues. CDR3 amino acids: CASSLVRGKGYTF. The CDR3, as DNA: TGTGCCAGCAGCTTAGTTAGAGGGAAAGGCTACACCTTC. Full variable domain (missing parts from reference TRBV7-9 and TRBJ1-2): DTGVSQNPRHKITKRGQNVTFRCDPISEHNRLYWYRQTLGQGPEFLTYFQNEAQLEKSRLLSDRFSAERPKGSFSTLEIQRTEQGDSAMYLCASSLVRGKGYTFGSGTRLTVV.

CDR3 sequence (DNA): TGTGCCTGGAGGGGCGGGACTAGTGTGGGGAATGAGCAGTTCTTC. As protein: CAWRGGTSVGNEQFF. The V gene is TRBV30, the J gene TRBJ2-1; 8 bases align to TRBD2. The CDR3 is 15 residues long. Germline values: CDR1 GTSNPN, CDR2 SVGIG (reference sequence). Trimming took 3 bases from V and 7 from J; bases not matched to a gene: 11.

V and J are TRBV5-1 and TRBJ1-1, with a possible D match to TRBD1 (5 bases). Germline V lookup: CDR1 SGHRS, CDR2 YFSETQ. The CDR3 spans 13 residues. V was trimmed by 5 bases and J by 1 base, leaving 9 bases between them. CDR3 sequence reads: CASRMTENTEAFF. The CDR3 DNA is TGCGCCAGCAGGATGACAGAGAACACTGAAGCTTTCTTT.

The V and J genes are TRBV6-6 and TRBJ1-1, with unresolved D. This CDR3 is 13 amino acids long. The V end lost 0 bases, the J end lost 5 bases, and 7 bases lay between the germline ends. CDR1 and CDR2 from the germline V gene are MNHNY and SVGAGI (reference sequence). The CDR3 coding sequence is TGTGCCAGCAGTTACTCGAGGCAGACTGAAGCTTTCTTT. It translates to CASSYSRQTEAFF.

This sequence joins TRBV5-6 and TRBJ2-5, with 9 bases aligning to TRBD2. Germline V lookup: CDR1 SGHDT, CDR2 YYEEEE. V was clipped by 4 bases and J by 5 bases; unmatched bases: 9. The CDR3 extends over 15 amino acids. In nucleotides, the CDR3 is TGTGCCAGCAGCGATAGCGGGGGTAGGGGCGAGACCCAGTACTTC. It codes for CASSDSGGRGETQYF.

Only one count was recorded for this clone. The gene calls are TRBV5-6 and TRBJ2-1, with 7 bases lining up with TRBD1. The CDR3 contains 15 residues. The germline V gene has CDR1 SGHDT and CDR2 YYEEEE. The trim removed 4 bases at V and 0 bases at J, leaving 4 bases unmatched. This CDR3 is CASSPTGSSYNEQFF. The CDR3 DNA reads as TGTGCCAGCAGCCCGACAGGGAGCTCCTACAATGAGCAGTTCTTC.

The chain employs TRBV6-5 and TRBJ1-1; D unclear. Trimming took 6 bases from V and 1 from J, leaving 9 bases between them. In germline, CDR1 is MNHEY, CDR2 SVGAGI. This CDR3 has 13 amino acids. DNA of the CDR3: TGTGCCAGCAGACACGGGGAGAACACTGAAGCTTTCTTT. Its translation is CASRHGENTEAFF.

The chain couples TRBV5-1 to TRBJ1-2, with a weak D call TRBD1 (6 bases). Germline lookup yields CDR1 SGHRS and CDR2 YFSETQ. The V and J ends lost 4 bases and 6 bases respectively, with 22 bases between them. The CDR3 runs 16 residues. The CDR3 DNA follows: TGCGCCAGCAGCACGAGACAGGCCCTTACGGGACATGGCTACACCTTC. This encodes CASSTRQALTGHGYTF.

The rearrangement uses TRBV30 and TRBJ2-7, with D perhaps TRBD1 (6 bases). This CDR3 contains 15 residues. V gave up 0 bases and J gave up 3 bases, with 15 bases separating them. Germline loops: CDR1 GTSNPN, CDR2 SVGIG (reference sequence). Written as DNA, the CDR3 is TGTGCCTGGAGTGTTTTGTCAGGGGCTATCTACGAGCAGTACTTC. Translating gives CAWSVLSGAIYEQYF. The variable domain in full, completed from reference TRBV30 and TRBJ2-7, reads SQTIHQWPATLVQPVGSPLSLECTVEGTSNPNLYWYRQAAGRGLQLLFYSVGIGQISSEVPQNLSASRPQDRQFILSSKKLLLSDSGFYLCAWSVLSGAIYEQYFGPGTRLTVT.

The V call is TRBV5-4, the J call TRBJ2-3; D possibly corresponds to TRBD2 (5 bases). Germline CDR1 and CDR2: SGHNT and YYREEE (reference sequence). V was clipped by 7 bases and J by 5 bases, with 8 bases between them. There are 11 residues in the CDR3. The CDR3, as DNA: TGTGCCAGCGGAGGTAGAGATACGCAGTATTTT. It is translated as CASGGRDTQYF.

The rearrangement joins TRBV6-5 to TRBJ1-1, with 8 bases identical to TRBD1. The germline CDR1 and CDR2 sequences are MNHEY and SVGAGI. Trimming at V came to 6 bases and at J to 2 bases, leaving 5 bases not matched to a gene. The CDR3 has 14 amino acids. CDR3 nucleotide sequence: TGTGCCAGCAGCCGGGACAGGAGAAACACTGAAGCTTTCTTT. This encodes CASSRDRRNTEAFF.

V is TRBV7-9 and J is TRBJ1-1; 8 bases match TRBD1. Germline V gives CDR1 SEHNR, CDR2 FQNEAQ (reference sequence). V lost 5 bases to trimming and J lost 11 bases; unmatched junction nucleotides: 4. This CDR3 has 11 amino acids. The CDR3, as DNA: TGTGCCAGCAGCCGACAGGGGTTCGCTTTCTTT. Residues: CASSRQGFAFF.

There are a few counts of this clone. This chain uses TRBV10-2 with TRBJ2-7; D is unclear. The germline CDR1 and CDR2 sequences are WSHSY and SAAADI. The CDR3 runs to 13 residues. The V and J ends lost 6 bases and 0 bases respectively, with 9 bases between them. The CDR3 protein is CASRLANSYEQYF. The CDR3 DNA reads as TGCGCCAGCAGGTTAGCTAACTCCTACGAGCAGTACTTC.

The V and J genes are TRBV29-1 and TRBJ1-1; tentatively, D is TRBD1 (5 bases). The germline V gene encodes CDR1 SQVTM and CDR2 ANQGSEA. The V end lost 5 bases, the J end lost 0 bases, and 10 bases lay between the germline ends. The CDR3 totals 13 residues. The CDR3 sequence is CSVREGLNTEAFF. For the CDR3, the DNA is TGCAGCGTTAGGGAGGGGCTGAACACTGAAGCTTTCTTT.

The chain is built from TRBV6-1 and TRBJ1-2; D is uncertain. CDR1 MNHNS and CDR2 SASEGT come from the germline V gene. V gave up 2 bases and J gave up 7 bases, with 11 bases separating them. CDR3 size: 13 residues. The CDR3 DNA reads TGTGCCAGCAGTGAAAGACCTCCGGGTGGCTACACCTTC. Its protein is CASSERPPGGYTF.

The CDR3 sequence: CASSIGQGITYEQYF. The DNA for the CDR3 is TGTGCCAGTAGTATCGGACAGGGAATCACCTACGAGCAGTACTTC. The rearrangement links TRBV19 to TRBJ2-7, with 8 bases aligning to TRBD1. The germline gives CDR1 LNHDA, CDR2 SQIVND (reference sequence). After removal of 3 bases from V and 2 bases from J, the junction contained 6 bases not matched to a gene. This CDR3 is 15 amino acids long.

The V call is TRBV10-3, the J call TRBJ1-1; 10 positions match TRBD1. The CDR3 loop spans 16 amino acids. Losses at the gene ends were 4 bases for V and 1 base for J; bases not matched to a gene: 6. Germline CDR1 ENHRY, CDR2 SYGVKD. CDR3 in DNA: TGTGCCATCAGTGTCGGGACAGGGGACCCGAACACTGAAGCTTTCTTT. As protein: CAISVGTGDPNTEAFF.

J is TRBJ1-5 and V is TRBV5-1, with 12 bases aligning to TRBD1. The CDR3 covers 19 residues. Unmatched junction bases numbered 15, after V lost 7 bases and J lost 1 base. The germline gives CDR1 SGHRS, CDR2 YFSETQ. CDR3 DNA sequence: TGCGCCAGCGTTTTCCCAACCGGGACAGGGGGCGGAAGCAATCAGCCCCAGCATTTT. Protein: CASVFPTGTGGGSNQPQHF.

This clone showed up just once. The chain couples TRBV7-8 to TRBJ2-3, with 10 bases fitting TRBD2. The V gene end was trimmed by 3 bases and the J gene end by 6 bases; junction bases not matched to a gene: 15. This CDR3 is built from 18 residues. The germline gives CDR1 SGHVS, CDR2 FQNEAQ. In DNA, the CDR3 is TGTGCCAGCAGCTTTCCCTTAGCGGGAGGAGAGAAGTACGATACGCAGTATTTT. It specifies CASSFPLAGGEKYDTQYF.

In DNA form, the CDR3 reads TGTGCCAGCAGCCCAGTACCGGAAAGGGGCACCGCCTACGAGCAGTACTTC. It translates to CASSPVPERGTAYEQYF. The V gene is TRBV5-6, the J gene TRBJ2-7, with D perhaps TRBD1 (5 bases). V lost 4 bases and J lost 2, with 22 bases in between. CDR1 and CDR2 (germline): SGHDT, YYEEEE. This CDR3 is 17 amino acids long.

CDR3 in amino acids: CASSGGGNYEQFF. The DNA of the CDR3 is TGCGCCAGCAGTGGTGGGGGGAACTATGAGCAGTTCTTC. The gene calls are TRBV10-2 and TRBJ2-1; D is perhaps TRBD2 (6 bases). The CDR3 runs 13 residues. Trimming stripped 4 bases from V and 8 bases from J, with 12 bases between. Germline CDR1 WSHSY, CDR2 SAAADI.